The clone carrying this T cell receptor beta chain was detected a few times. No antigen is known for it. 60 Vbeta and 13 Jbeta primers were used in PCR. Sequencing used immunoSEQ multiplex PCR; TCRdb keeps in-frame clones, though not all of them. This table holds roughly 140,000 clones, 70% to 75% found once. These data are taken from a study of cytomegalovirus exposure and HLA in healthy donors. Study outcomes and limitations: The analysis excluded some indistinguishable V segments, including TRBV6-2 and TRBV6-3. TCR association rates varied by HLA locus in a later analysis, with DRB1 highest and HLA-C lowest.

Per the germline V gene, CDR1 is SEHNR and CDR2 is FQNEAQ (reference sequence). V dropped 1 base and J dropped 4; count of bases not matched to a gene: 9. There are 17 residues in the CDR3. Sequenced sample: PBMCs. This sequence joins TRBV7-9 and TRBJ2-4; TRBD1 matches at 8 bases. The sequence was collected from a woman between 25 and 40 years old in good health and CMV-seronegative. CDR3: CASSLVGDRGEKNIQYF. CDR3 in DNA: TGTGCCAGCAGCTTAGTAGGCGACAGGGGCGAAAAAAACATTCAGTACTTC.